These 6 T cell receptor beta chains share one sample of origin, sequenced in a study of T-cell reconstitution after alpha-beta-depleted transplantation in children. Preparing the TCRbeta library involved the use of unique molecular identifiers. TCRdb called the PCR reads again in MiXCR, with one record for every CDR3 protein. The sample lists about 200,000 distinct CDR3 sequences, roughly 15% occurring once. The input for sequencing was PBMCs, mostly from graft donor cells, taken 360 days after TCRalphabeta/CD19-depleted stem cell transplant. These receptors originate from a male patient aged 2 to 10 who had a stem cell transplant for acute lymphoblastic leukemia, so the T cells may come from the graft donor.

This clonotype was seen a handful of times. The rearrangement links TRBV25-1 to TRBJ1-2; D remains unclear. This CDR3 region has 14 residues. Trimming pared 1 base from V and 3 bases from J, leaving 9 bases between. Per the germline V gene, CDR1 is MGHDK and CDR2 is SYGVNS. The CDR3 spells CASSELKVDYGYTF. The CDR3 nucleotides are TGTGCCAGCAGTGAATTGAAAGTGGACTATGGCTACACCTTC.

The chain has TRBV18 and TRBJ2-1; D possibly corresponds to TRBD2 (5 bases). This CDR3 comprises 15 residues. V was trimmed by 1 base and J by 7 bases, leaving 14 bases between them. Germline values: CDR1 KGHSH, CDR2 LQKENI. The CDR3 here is CASSPLKSTGNEQFF. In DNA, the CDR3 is TGTGCCAGCTCACCACTGAAGAGTACGGGGAATGAGCAGTTCTTC. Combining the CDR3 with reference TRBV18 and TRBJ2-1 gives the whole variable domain NAGVMQNPRHLVRRRGQEARLRCSPMKGHSHVYWYRQLPEEGLKFMVYLQKENIIDESGMPKERFSAEFPKEGPSILRIQQVVRGDSAAYFCASSPLKSTGNEQFFGPGTRLTVL.

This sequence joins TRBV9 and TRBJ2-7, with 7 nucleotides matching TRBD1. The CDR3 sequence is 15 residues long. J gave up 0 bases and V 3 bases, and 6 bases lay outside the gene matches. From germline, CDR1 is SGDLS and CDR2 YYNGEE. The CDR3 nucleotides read TGTGCCAGCAGCGAGAGAGGGACAGTCTCCTACGAGCAGTACTTC. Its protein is CASSERGTVSYEQYF.

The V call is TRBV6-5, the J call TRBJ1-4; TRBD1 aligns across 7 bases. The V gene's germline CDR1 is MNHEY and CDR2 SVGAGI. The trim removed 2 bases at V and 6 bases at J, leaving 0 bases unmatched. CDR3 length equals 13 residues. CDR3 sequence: CASSYDRDEKLFF. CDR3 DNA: TGTGCCAGCAGTTACGACAGGGATGAAAAACTGTTTTTT.

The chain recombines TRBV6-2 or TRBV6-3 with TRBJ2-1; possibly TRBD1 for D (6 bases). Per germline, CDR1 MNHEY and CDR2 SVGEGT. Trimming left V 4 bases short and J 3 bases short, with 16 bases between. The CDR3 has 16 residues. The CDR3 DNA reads TGTGCCAGCAGTTTACAGGGCTCCAGCCTCTACAATGAGCAGTTCTTC. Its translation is CASSLQGSSLYNEQFF.

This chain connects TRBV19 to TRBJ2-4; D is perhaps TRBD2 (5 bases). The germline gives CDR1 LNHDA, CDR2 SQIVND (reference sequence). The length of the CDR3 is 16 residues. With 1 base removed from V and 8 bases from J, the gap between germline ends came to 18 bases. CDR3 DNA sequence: TGTGCCAGTAGTATAGGTGACCCCTATAGGCGGGACATTCAGTACTTC. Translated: CASSIGDPYRRDIQYF. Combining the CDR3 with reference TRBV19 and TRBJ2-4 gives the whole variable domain DGGITQSPKYLFRKEGQNVTLSCEQNLNHDAMYWYRQDPGQGLRLIYYSQIVNDFQKGDIAEGYSVSREKKESFPLTVTSAQKNPTAFYLCASSIGDPYRRDIQYFGAGTRLSVL.